This entry features one T cell receptor (beta chain) sequence. Its antigen target is currently unknown. Base qualities are not recorded, but no much larger clone differs from it by a single base. Library prep was done by the immunoSEQ multiplex PCR assay. DNA from the cultured, isolated CD4+ T cells was subjected to TCR beta CDR3 sequencing. As for the original processing: Non-productive TCR sequences were removed and reads were trimmed to the CDR3 region, keeping CDR3s of at least 7 amino acids. Antigen-specific clonotypes were identified using the MANAFEST web app by comparison of expansion in peptide wells against reference cultures. To count as positive, a clone had to show expansion at FDR<0.05 compared with the reference and with all other wells, an odds ratio above 5, and a frequency above 0.1% in two replicate wells. Cross-reactive clonotypes were defined as significantly expanded in SARS-CoV-2 spike wells and in at least one common cold coronavirus spike condition. CDR3 similarity was assessed by Levenshtein distance using the stringdist R package, and unrooted trees were constructed with ape in R 3.6.1. TCRdb provides this immuneACCESS table in a form limited to in-frame rearrangements. Some clones are lacking; in checked studies, under half of them reflect an unresolved V gene, and why the rest are absent is not known. D and trimming come from the DNA, and the V and J calls and clone size come from that table. Recorded for this sample are 60,000 to 65,000 clones; roughly 76% of them occurred a single time. The ten top clones hold 3.7% of the sample.

This sample was included in a study of vaccination effects on CD4 cells after COVID-19 (dated by TCRdb to the early 2020s). With respect to the entire study: Each participant received two doses of an mRNA SARS-CoV-2 vaccine, either BNT162b2 or mRNA-1273. In the study, cultures from other donors were sequenced using the Oncomine TCR Beta short-read assay on an Illumina iSeq 100. SARS-CoV-2 spike-specific CD4+ TCR repertoires were compared before and after mRNA vaccination in COVID-19 convalescent patients and in infection-naive vaccine recipients. A total of nine to ten COVID-19 convalescent patients and a handful of SARS-CoV-2-naive healthy vaccine recipients were included in the full study.

V gives up 6 bases and J gives up 0 bases, and the segment between their germline ends measures 8 bases. CDR1 LNHDA and CDR2 SQIVND are derived from the germline V gene (reference sequence). The CDR3 spans 13 residues, from the cysteine through the phenylalanine. Only CDR3 DNA is held: 39 bases, read in frame from base 1. The ViraFEST assay stimulated PBMC with viral peptide pools and then used TCR sequencing to identify antigen-specific CD4+ T cell clonotypes by expansion. After roughly 11 days of culture, CD4+ T cells were isolated with the EasySep CD4+ T cell isolation kit. Healthy vaccine recipients had no prior SARS-CoV-2 infection, confirmed by negative nucleocapsid antibodies before and after vaccination. Approximately 2 million PBMC per well were cultured in IMDM with about 5.1% human AB serum, around 10 IU/ml IL-2 and gentamicin, plus 10 ug/ml peptides. Half of the culture medium was replaced with fresh IL-2-containing medium on days 3 and 7. Unless otherwise noted, each peptide stimulation condition was cultured in triplicate wells. PBMC were separated from whole blood using Ficoll-Paque Plus gradient centrifugation and were then either cryopreserved at -140C or used fresh. The spike proteins of SARS-CoV-2 and of the common cold coronaviruses HCoV-NL63, HCoV-OC43 and HCoV-229E were spanned by overlapping peptide pools. Genomic DNA was extracted from cultured CD4+ T cells with the QIAamp micro DNA kit.

Findings and caveats that apply to the study as a whole: The study was limited by a small number of convalescent patients, and early post-infection timepoints were lacking. At late post-vaccination timepoints, both infection-induced and vaccine-induced clones showed marked clonal contraction, consistent with waning T cell responses. In healthy vaccine recipients, vaccine-induced clones were almost all SARS-CoV-2 mono-reactive, with only 1 of 255 cross-reactive with common cold coronaviruses.

The sequence joins TRBV19 to TRBJ1-2; there is no confident call for the D gene. The clonotype comes from a human donor who received a COVID-19 vaccine. Sequenced here: CD4+ T cells from PBMCs cultured with HCoV-OC43 spike peptides, sampled before COVID-19 vaccination. The cell subset or site label of this sample denotes: HCoV-OC43 spike overlapping peptide pool stimulation. The CDR3 region has the sequence CASSVSTNYGYTF. The DNA reads as follows: TGTGCCAGTAGCGTCTCGACTAACTATGGCTACACCTTC. With all but the CDR3 taken from the reference TRBV19 and TRBJ1-2 genes, the full variable domain is: DGGITQSPKYLFRKEGQNVTLSCEQNLNHDAMYWYRQDPGQGLRLIYYSQIVNDFQKGDIAEGYSVSREKKESFPLTVTSAQKNPTAFYLCASSVSTNYGYTFGSGTRLTVV.